This entry describes one T cell receptor (beta chain). Its specificity is unknown. This sample is part of a study of radiotherapy plus CTLA-4 blockade in lung cancer. Study-level background: Patients showed objective responses in 18% of cases, and disease control was achieved by about 31%.

Enrolled patients, whose metastatic non-small-cell lung cancer was chemo-refractory, received focal radiation plus CTLA-4 blockade with ipilimumab. TCRdb's copy holds only in-frame clones and misses some; the assay was immunoSEQ multiplex PCR. Here the sample spans 95,000 to 150,000 clones, about nine tenths being singletons. Overall study findings and caveats: Early blood T cell clone dynamics reportedly forecast response best, with interferon-beta. Subsequent to radiotherapy plus ipilimumab, tumor-derived TCR clones underwent expansion in blood.

The receptor was derived from a human donor with non-small cell lung cancer that progressed on radiotherapy plus ipilimumab. Source: peripheral blood, taken from a patient treated with radiotherapy plus ipilimumab.

CDR3 sequence reads: CASSAASGSGSEQFF. In DNA, the CDR3 is TGTGCCAGCAGCGCCGCTAGCGGCTCCGGAAGTGAGCAGTTCTTC. The J gene is TRBJ2-1, the V gene TRBV5-4, with 7 positions matching TRBD2. The V gene end was trimmed by 4 bases and the J gene end by 9 bases; junction bases not matched to a gene: 13. Germline V gene sequence: CDR1 SGHNT, CDR2 YYREEE (reference sequence). This CDR3 contains 15 residues.